A selection of T cell receptor beta chains follows, all from one sample in a study of Ad26.COV2.S vaccination and SARS-CoV-2 variants. The protocol was immunoSEQ multiplex PCR, while the TCRdb copy is restricted to in-frame clones and leaves out a portion. The sample has 500,000 or so clones; 80% to 90% are singletons. Sequenced material: peripheral blood, taken in a trial of Ad26.COV2.S vaccine versus placebo. The receptors originated from a person aged 18-60 years who received the Ad26.COV2.S COVID-19 vaccine or a placebo. Each CDR3 is given with its conserved first and last residue. D genes are given only for firm matches.

D gene | V gene | CDR3 protein
- | TRBV28 | CAILTGEAGSSNQPQHF
TRBD1 | TRBV27 | CASSPTGGFQETQYF
- | TRBV3-1/TRBV3-2 | CASGERGYTF
- | TRBV12-3/TRBV12-4 | CASRLRGRGEQFF
TRBD2 | TRBV27 | CASRLGASGLYNEQFF
- | TRBV4-1 | CASSHHGQSNYGYTF
TRBD2 | TRBV5-1 | CASSPGTSGLLRETQYF
- | TRBV3-1/TRBV3-2 | CASSQARPLGPRADTQYF
TRBD2 | TRBV27 | CASREVAGAKNIQYF
TRBD1 | TRBV12-5 | CAPNPWGQTNTEAFF
TRBD1 | TRBV9 | CASSADRSGPSPLHF
- | TRBV2 | CASSIPNNEKLFF
- | TRBV7-8 | CASSRGRGRADTQYF
- | TRBV3-1/TRBV3-2 | CASSHGGAGQPQHF
TRBD2 | TRBV5-1 | CASSWGLADYNEQFF
- | TRBV5-1 | CASSWGRGEETQYF
TRBD1 | TRBV5-8 | CASSTGQGPTDTQYF
TRBD2 | TRBV4-1 | CASSQVGLAGGTQYF
TRBD1 | TRBV6-2/TRBV6-3 | CASSYSIQGAEAFF
TRBD2 | TRBV7-3 | CASSSARAGPNEQFF
TRBD2 | TRBV5-6 | CASSLGAGPIRDTQYF
- | TRBV5-4 | CASSLGDLAQQYF
TRBD2 | TRBV5-1 | CASSLASGRKDTQYF
- | TRBV19 | CASSSTGGGETQYF
TRBD1 | TRBV9 | CASSATGTAFFYGYTF
- | TRBV5-1 | CASSLGLGFAQETQYF
- | TRBV15 | CATSRNLGNYGYTF
TRBD1 | TRBV5-1 | CASSLRSGQGNTMYF
TRBD2 | TRBV12-5 | CASGLAGTSGTDTQYF
TRBD1 | TRBV28 | CASSAPGTVSEQYF
TRBD2 | TRBV11-3 | CASSLGIPLAGVEYNEQFF
- | TRBV4-3 | CASSQNNPPQDTQYF